The clone carrying this TCR beta chain was counted between two and nine times. Its matching antigen is unknown. The data belong to a study of response to subunit inactivated influenza vaccine. The study's findings and limits: Few new T cells, the authors suggested, are recruited by each seasonal influenza vaccination.

The CDR3 is 18 amino acids. Per the germline V gene, CDR1 is SQVTM and CDR2 is ANQGSEA. Trimming pared 1 base from V and 3 bases from J, leaving 22 bases between. TCRdb independently ran MiXCR on the RT-PCR reads; one entry per CDR3 protein. The table shows some 300,000 distinct CDR3 sequences, with roughly 22% occurring only once. The chain has TRBV29-1 and TRBJ2-4, with a tentative D call TRBD1 (5 bases). This clonotype was sampled from a man between 50 and 69 years old who received an inactivated influenza vaccine. The input for sequencing was PBMCs from blood, taken approximately 20 months after vaccination. This CDR3 reads CSVEVQDKIRWGKNIQYF. The CDR3 DNA reads TGCAGCGTTGAAGTCCAGGACAAAATCCGATGGGGCAAAAACATTCAGTACTTC.